This T cell receptor (beta chain) stems from a study of OX40 agonist ivuxolimab in advanced cancers. Study-wide results and caveats: Mean expanded clone counts were higher in CD8+ than CD4+ T cells. Circulating CD4+ and CD8+ T cells showed clonal expansion by week 6 at 0.1 to 3.0 mg/kg. Some nonresponders likewise displayed low normalized T-cell clonal expansion.

Some clones are missing from TCRdb's copy, which holds only in-frame ones; the method was immunoSEQ multiplex PCR. The sample consists of tens of thousands of clones, 80% to 90% of them appearing once. About this clone itself: Its antigen is not identified.

Germline V gene sequence: CDR1 DFQATT, CDR2 SNEGSKA (reference sequence). Trimming shortened V by 0 bases and J by 9 bases, and 8 bases separated the two germline ends. CDR3 length equals 11 residues. This clonotype was sampled from an adult with an advanced solid tumor such as melanoma, head and neck, liver or kidney cancer. This specimen consisted of CD4+ or CD8+ T cells sorted from blood, obtained in a trial of the OX40 agonist ivuxolimab. The chain couples TRBV20-1 to TRBJ1-1; D unclear. The DNA for the CDR3 is TGCAGTGCTAGAGATTCGCCTAAAGCTTTCTTT. Its translation: CSARDSPKAFF.